Included here is one T cell receptor beta chain sequence, with context. Sequencing was performed with immunoSEQ multiplex PCR; in TCRdb, only in-frame clones are kept and a portion is missing. The table shows tens of thousands of clones, with roughly 86% occurring only once. This record comes from a study of blood T cell repertoires in COVID-19. Study at large: Collection of acute and convalescent COVID-19 samples took place in the United States, Italy and Spain. Sample material is recorded as cDNA or gDNA derived from T cells, B-cell-depleted T cells, or PBMCs.

The CDR3 contains 13 residues. CDR1 MNHEY and CDR2 SVGAGI come from the germline V gene. V dropped 3 bases and J dropped 5 bases, with 10 bases sitting between them. Sequenced input: peripheral blood. The J gene is TRBJ1-2, the V gene TRBV6-5; D might be TRBD1 (6 bases). This sequence originates from a human donor with active COVID-19. The donor label of this sample is uncertain. DNA for the CDR3: TGTGCCAGCAGTTATTGGACAGATTATGGCTACACCTTC. Encoded protein: CASSYWTDYGYTF.